Only a few counts were recorded for the clone carrying this T cell receptor beta chain. What it binds is unknown. Germline values: CDR1 MNHEY, CDR2 SMNVEV (reference sequence). This CDR3 region has 11 residues. Trimming stripped 3 bases from V and 9 bases from J, with 6 bases between. Clones were read by immunoSEQ multiplex PCR, and TCRdb kept only the in-frame ones, dropping some. Seen here are some 90,000 clones, approximately 96% observed once, and the top ten hold 0.78%. The data were taken from a study of cytomegalovirus exposure and HLA in healthy donors. Overall study findings and caveats: Usually a TCR sequence was rare, but some public TCRs were found in many donors. Reports showed the classifier diagnosing cytomegalovirus status with high specificity and sensitivity. Under in vitro conditions, three CMV-associated chains were confirmed as specific for CMV antigens. Some TCR beta chains (over 150 of them) were listed as cytomegalovirus-associated.

The genes are TRBV27 and TRBJ1-3; D gene uncertain. The TCR comes from a man younger than 35 in good health and CMV-seronegative. The sample was PBMCs. The CDR3 region is CASSFRGTIYF. The CDR3 DNA reads as TGTGCCAGCAGTTTCCGAGGCACCATATATTTT.